Ten or more counts support the clone carrying this T cell receptor (beta chain). The data are from a study of regulatory T cells in long-lasting Graves disease. Overall study context: Those Graves' patients who were newly diagnosed had been on antithyroid drugs under 3 months.

The germline gives CDR1 SGHTA, CDR2 FQGNSA. The CDR3 contains 15 residues. Trimming took off 1 base at V and 4 bases at J, with 13 bases between the two ends. Through Arm-PCR of CDR3 regions and iRepertoire HTBI primers, TCR beta libraries were built. TCRdb recomputed calls from the multiplex PCR reads with MiXCR, one row per CDR3 protein. The sample records roughly 610,000 distinct CDR3 sequences, 15% to 20% being singletons. The time point here: newly diagnosed GD, antithyroid drugs for less than 3 months. Generation of the TCR library employed RNA extracted from PBMCs. These data were also reused for a study on T cells in Graves' hyperthyroidism and ophthalmopathy. That paper states: Stability of Graves' hyperthyroidism was defined as absent ophthalmopathy progression within 18 months. A first-round RT-PCR of the TCR CDR3 used the HTBI primer set.

This TCR came from a woman aged 25 to 45 with Graves disease. Sample: peripheral blood mononuclear cells (PBMCs), taken at new diagnosis, from a patient treated with antithyroid drugs. The gene calls are TRBV7-2 and TRBJ1-2; D is unresolved. The CDR3 spells CASSLGVAIPYGYTF. CDR3 DNA: TGTGCCAGCAGCTTAGGCGTCGCCATTCCCTATGGCTACACCTTC.